This record looks at one T cell receptor beta chain sequence and its context. The antigen remains unidentified. This CDR3 has 15 residues. Germline assignment: CDR1 SEHNR and CDR2 FQNEAQ (reference sequence). V was clipped by 10 bases and J by 5 bases, with 20 bases between them. TCRdb's copy holds only in-frame clones and misses some; the assay was immunoSEQ multiplex PCR. The repertoire consists of fewer than 250,000 clones, with approximately 88% occurring once and the leading ten covering over 12%. The sample comes from a study of cytomegalovirus exposure and HLA in healthy donors. Study results and caveats: Cytomegalovirus association was assigned to 170 or so TCR beta chains.

The J gene is TRBJ2-2, the V gene TRBV7-9; D not certain. The material sequenced was PBMCs. The sequence was collected from a woman aged 25-40 years in good health and CMV-seropositive. This CDR3 is CAIGFDSIWTGELFF. CDR3 bases: TGTGCCATTGGATTTGACTCCATTTGGACCGGGGAGCTGTTTTTT.